The clone carrying this T cell receptor (beta chain) has a count of ten or more. What it recognizes is unknown. The data were taken from a study of CD8 T cells in ankylosing spondylitis. General study points: Clones linked to disease were reported to show significant enrichment in matched ankylosing spondylitis synovial fluid. Past studies reported some motif variants in reactive arthritis synovial fluid and blood. Among TCR beta sequences, a motif of several highly homologous variants appeared characteristic of ankylosing spondylitis blood. Within peripheral blood, clones linked to disease were CD8+ and relatively rare.

V lost 4 bases to trimming and J lost 4 bases; unmatched junction nucleotides: 6. The CDR3 sequence is 15 residues long. The germline CDR1 and CDR2 sequences are SGHRS and YFSETQ. Using quantitative 5'-RACE with molecular barcodes, the authors made TCR beta libraries. TCRdb passed the 5' RACE reads through MiXCR, listing each CDR3 protein once. This sample has fewer than 550,000 distinct CDR3 sequences, with over 4% found just once. The J gene is TRBJ2-1, the V gene TRBV5-1, with 9 bases matching TRBD1. The sequence derives from a male donor with ankylosing spondylitis. Specimen: blood, either unsorted or a sorted T cell fraction (not recorded which). The CDR3 loop reads CASSPPGTGYNEQFF. CDR3 nucleotides: TGCGCCAGCAGCCCACCCGGGACAGGGTACAATGAGCAGTTCTTC.